The source of this TCR beta chain is a study of blood T cell repertoires in COVID-19. The assay was immunoSEQ multiplex PCR, and TCRdb's table has in-frame clones only and misses some. The data hold over 400,000 clones, with around 85% observed a single time. The sample taken for sequencing was PBMCs or T cells enriched from blood (not recorded which). This clonotype originated in a woman aged 55-75 years who had recovered from COVID-19.

Written as DNA, the CDR3 is TGTGCCAGCAGCCGGGACAGGGGGCGAGAAAAACTGTTTTTT. Translating it yields CASSRDRGREKLFF. The genes are TRBV5-6 and TRBJ1-4; 12 bases map to TRBD1. The germline gives CDR1 SGHDT, CDR2 YYEEEE. This CDR3 spans 14 amino acids. Germline trimming cut 4 bases from V and 8 bases from J; bases unmatched to any gene: 3.